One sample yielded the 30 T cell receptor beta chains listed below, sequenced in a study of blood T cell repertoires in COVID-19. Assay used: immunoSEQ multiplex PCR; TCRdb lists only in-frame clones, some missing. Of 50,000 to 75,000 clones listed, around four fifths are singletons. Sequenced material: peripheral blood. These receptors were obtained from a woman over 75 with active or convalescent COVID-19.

The CDR3, as DNA: TGTGCCAGCAGTTCAGGGCTAGGGGGACAGCCCCAGCATTTT. This translates into CASSSGLGGQPQHF. The genes are TRBV6-5 and TRBJ1-5; the D gene is possibly TRBD1 (6 bases). V gave up 4 bases and J gave up 7 bases, with 14 bases separating them. This CDR3 has 14 residues. The germline gives CDR1 MNHEY, CDR2 SVGAGI.

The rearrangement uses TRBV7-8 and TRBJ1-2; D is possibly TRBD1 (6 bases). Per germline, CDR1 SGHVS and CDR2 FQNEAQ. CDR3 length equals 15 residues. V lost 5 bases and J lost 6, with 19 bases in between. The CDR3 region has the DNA TGTGCCAGCAGCCCCCCAGGGGAAAGGATTGATGGCTACACCTTC. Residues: CASSPPGERIDGYTF.

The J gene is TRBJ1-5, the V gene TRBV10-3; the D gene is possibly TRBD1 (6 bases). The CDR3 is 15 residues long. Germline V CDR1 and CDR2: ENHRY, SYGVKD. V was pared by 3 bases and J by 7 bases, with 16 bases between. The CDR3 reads CAISDWEGEGQPQHF. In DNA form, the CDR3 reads TGTGCCATCAGTGACTGGGAGGGGGAGGGACAGCCCCAGCATTTT.

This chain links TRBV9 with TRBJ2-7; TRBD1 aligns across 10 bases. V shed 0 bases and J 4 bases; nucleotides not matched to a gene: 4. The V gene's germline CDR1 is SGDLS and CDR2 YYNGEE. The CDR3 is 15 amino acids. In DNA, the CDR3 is TGTGCCAGCAGCGTAGAGCCGGGACAGGGGTACGAGCAGTACTTC. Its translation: CASSVEPGQGYEQYF. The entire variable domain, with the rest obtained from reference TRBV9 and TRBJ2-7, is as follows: DSGVTQTPKHLITATGQRVTLRCSPRSGDLSVYWYQQSLDQGLQFLIQYYNGEERAKGNILERFSAQQFPDLHSELNLSSLELGDSALYFCASSVEPGQGYEQYFGPGTRLTVT.

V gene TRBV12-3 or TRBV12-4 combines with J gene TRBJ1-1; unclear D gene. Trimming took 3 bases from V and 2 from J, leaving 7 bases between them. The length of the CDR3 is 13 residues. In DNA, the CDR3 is TGTGCCAGCAGTTTTCTCCTCAACACTGAAGCTTTCTTT. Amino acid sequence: CASSFLLNTEAFF.

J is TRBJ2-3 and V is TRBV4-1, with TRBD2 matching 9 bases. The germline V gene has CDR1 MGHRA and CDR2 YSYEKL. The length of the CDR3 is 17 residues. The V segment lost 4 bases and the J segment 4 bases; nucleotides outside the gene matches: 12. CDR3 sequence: CASSPQGVRGGPDTQYF. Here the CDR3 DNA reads TGCGCCAGCAGCCCCCAAGGTGTGCGGGGGGGGCCAGATACGCAGTATTTT.

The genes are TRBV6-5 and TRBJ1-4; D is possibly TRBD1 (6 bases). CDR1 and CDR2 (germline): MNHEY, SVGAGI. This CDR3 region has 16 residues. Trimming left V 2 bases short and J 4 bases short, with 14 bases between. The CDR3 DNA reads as TGTGCCAGCAGTTACCAGACAGGCCCCCTTAATGAAAAACTGTTTTTT. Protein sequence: CASSYQTGPLNEKLFF.

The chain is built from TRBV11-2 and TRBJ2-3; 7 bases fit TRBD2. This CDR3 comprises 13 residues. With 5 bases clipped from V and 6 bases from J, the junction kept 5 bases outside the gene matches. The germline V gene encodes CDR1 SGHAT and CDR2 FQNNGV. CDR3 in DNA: TGTGCCAGCAGCGTCCTGGGGGGGGATACGCAGTATTTT. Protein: CASSVLGGDTQYF.

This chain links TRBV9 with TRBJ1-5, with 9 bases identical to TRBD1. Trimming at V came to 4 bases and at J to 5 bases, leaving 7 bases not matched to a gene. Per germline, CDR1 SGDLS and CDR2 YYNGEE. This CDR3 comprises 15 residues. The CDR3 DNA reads TGTGCCAGCAGCACCGGGACAGGGCCCGATCAGCCCCAGCATTTT. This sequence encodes CASSTGTGPDQPQHF.

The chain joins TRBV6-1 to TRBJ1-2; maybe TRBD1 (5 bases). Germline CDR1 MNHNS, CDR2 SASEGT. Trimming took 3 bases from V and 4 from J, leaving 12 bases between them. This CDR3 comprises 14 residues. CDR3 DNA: TGTGCCAGCAGTGAGGTGGGGCTCGGCTATGGCTACACCTTC. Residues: CASSEVGLGYGYTF.

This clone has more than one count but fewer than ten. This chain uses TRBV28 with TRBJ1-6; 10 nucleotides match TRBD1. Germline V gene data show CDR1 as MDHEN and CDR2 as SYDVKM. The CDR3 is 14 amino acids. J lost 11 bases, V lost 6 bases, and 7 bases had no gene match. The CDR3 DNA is TGTGCCAGCAGAGTGGGACAGGGGAAGGCACCCCTCCACTTT. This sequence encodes CASRVGQGKAPLHF. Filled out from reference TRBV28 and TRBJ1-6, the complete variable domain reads DVKVTQSSRYLVKRTGEKVFLECVQDMDHENMFWYRQDPGLGLRLIYFSYDVKMKEKGDIPEGYSVSREKKERFSLILESASTNQTSMYLCASRVGQGKAPLHFGNGTRLTVT.

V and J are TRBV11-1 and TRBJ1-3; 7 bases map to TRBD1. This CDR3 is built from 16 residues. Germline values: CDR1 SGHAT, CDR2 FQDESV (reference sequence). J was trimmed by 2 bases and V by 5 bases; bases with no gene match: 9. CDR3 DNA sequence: TGTGCCAGCAGCGCGAACAGGGGAAAACCTGGAAACACCATATATTTT. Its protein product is CASSANRGKPGNTIYF.

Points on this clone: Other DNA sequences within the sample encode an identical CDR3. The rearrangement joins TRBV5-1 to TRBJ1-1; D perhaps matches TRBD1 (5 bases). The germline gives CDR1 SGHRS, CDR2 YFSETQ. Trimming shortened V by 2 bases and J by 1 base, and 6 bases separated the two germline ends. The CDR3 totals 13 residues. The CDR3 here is CASSFTGNTEAFF. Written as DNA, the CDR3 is TGCGCCAGCAGCTTTACAGGGAACACTGAAGCTTTCTTT.

The CDR3 is CASSQGQGFVATNEKLFF. The CDR3 DNA reads as TGCGCCAGCAGCCAAGGACAGGGATTTGTCGCAACTAATGAAAAACTGTTTTTT. The chain employs TRBV4-1 and TRBJ1-4; 7 positions match TRBD1. The CDR3 length is 18 residues. Germline lookup yields CDR1 MGHRA and CDR2 YSYEKL. V shed 1 base, J shed 0 bases, and the junction held 8 bases outside the gene matches.

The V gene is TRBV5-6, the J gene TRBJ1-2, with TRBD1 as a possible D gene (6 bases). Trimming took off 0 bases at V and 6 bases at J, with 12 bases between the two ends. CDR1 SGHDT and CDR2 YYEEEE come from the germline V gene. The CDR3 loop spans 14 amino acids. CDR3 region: CASSLEIQGNGYTF. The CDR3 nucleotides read TGTGCCAGCAGCTTGGAGATACAGGGAAATGGCTACACCTTC.

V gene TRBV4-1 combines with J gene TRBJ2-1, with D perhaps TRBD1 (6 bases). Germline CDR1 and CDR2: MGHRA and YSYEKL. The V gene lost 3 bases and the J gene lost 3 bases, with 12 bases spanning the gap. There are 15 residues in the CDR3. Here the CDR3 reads CASSHLGGLYNEQFF. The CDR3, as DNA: TGCGCCAGCAGCCACCTAGGGGGTCTCTACAATGAGCAGTTCTTC.

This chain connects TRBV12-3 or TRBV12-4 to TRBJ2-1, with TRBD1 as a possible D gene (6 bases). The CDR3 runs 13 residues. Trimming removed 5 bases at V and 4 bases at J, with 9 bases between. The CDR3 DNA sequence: TGTGCCAGCAGTGACGGACAGTACAATGAGCAGTTCTTC. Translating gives CASSDGQYNEQFF.

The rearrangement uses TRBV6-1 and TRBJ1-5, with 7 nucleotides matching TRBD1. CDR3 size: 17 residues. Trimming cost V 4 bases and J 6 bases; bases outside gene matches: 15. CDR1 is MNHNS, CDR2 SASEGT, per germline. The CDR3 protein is CASSADLGTVSGQPQHF. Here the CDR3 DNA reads TGTGCCAGCAGTGCAGACCTCGGGACAGTAAGCGGTCAGCCCCAGCATTTT.

The CDR3 sequence is CASSVSGTDYSPLHF. CDR3 sequence (DNA): TGTGCCAGCAGTGTCTCCGGGACTGATTATTCACCCCTCCACTTT. V is TRBV2 and J is TRBJ1-6; D might be TRBD1 (5 bases). The V gene lost 4 bases and the J gene lost 8 bases, with 15 bases spanning the gap. Germline V gives CDR1 SNHLY, CDR2 FYNNEI. The CDR3 length is 15 residues.

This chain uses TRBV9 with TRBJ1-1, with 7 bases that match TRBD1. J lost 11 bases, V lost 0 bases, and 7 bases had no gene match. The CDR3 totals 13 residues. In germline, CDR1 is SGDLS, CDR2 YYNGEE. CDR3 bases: TGTGCCAGCAGCGTAGCCACAGGGGAGAAGGCTTTCTTT. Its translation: CASSVATGEKAFF.

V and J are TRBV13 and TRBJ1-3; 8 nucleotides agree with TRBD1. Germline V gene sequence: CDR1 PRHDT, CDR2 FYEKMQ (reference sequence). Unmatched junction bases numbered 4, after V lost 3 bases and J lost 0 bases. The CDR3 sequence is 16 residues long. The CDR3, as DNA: TGTGCCAGCAGCTTCGGACAGGGCCACTCTGGAAACACCATATATTTT. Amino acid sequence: CASSFGQGHSGNTIYF.

CDR3 DNA: TGTGCCACCAGTGACCACGGGGGGCGGGGGGATTACAATGAGCAGTTCTTC. It encodes CATSDHGGRGDYNEQFF. The rearrangement links TRBV24-1 to TRBJ2-1, with TRBD2 matching over 8 bases. The CDR3 has 17 amino acids. The ends lost 4 bases at V and 4 bases at J; junction bases unmatched: 11. Germline CDR1 and CDR2: KGHDR and SFDVKD.

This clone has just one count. In DNA, the CDR3 is TGTGCCGGGCCGCGGGGTGGCTACACCTTC. Translating it yields CAGPRGGYTF. The chain carries TRBV27 and TRBJ1-2; D uncertain. CDR1 is MNHEY, CDR2 SMNVEV, per germline (reference sequence). Trimming cost V 11 bases and J 7 bases, with 11 bases left between them. This CDR3 has 10 residues.

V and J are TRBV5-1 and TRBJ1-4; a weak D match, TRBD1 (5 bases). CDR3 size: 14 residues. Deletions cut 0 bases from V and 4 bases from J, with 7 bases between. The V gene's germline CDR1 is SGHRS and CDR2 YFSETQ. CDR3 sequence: CASSLGQSNEKLFF. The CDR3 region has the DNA TGCGCCAGCAGCTTGGGACAGAGTAATGAAAAACTGTTTTTT.

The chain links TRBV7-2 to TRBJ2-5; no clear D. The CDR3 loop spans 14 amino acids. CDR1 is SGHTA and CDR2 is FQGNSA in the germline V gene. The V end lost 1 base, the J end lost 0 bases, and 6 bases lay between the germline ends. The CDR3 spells CASSLDWYQETQYF. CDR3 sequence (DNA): TGTGCCAGCAGCTTAGACTGGTACCAAGAGACCCAGTACTTC.

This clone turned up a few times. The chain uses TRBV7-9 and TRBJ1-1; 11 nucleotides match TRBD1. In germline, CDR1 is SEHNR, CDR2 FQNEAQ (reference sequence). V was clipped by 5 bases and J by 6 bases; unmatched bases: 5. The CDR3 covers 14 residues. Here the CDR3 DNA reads TGTGCCAGCAGCCCGCTGGGACAGGGGGCTGAAGCTTTCTTT. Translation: CASSPLGQGAEAFF.

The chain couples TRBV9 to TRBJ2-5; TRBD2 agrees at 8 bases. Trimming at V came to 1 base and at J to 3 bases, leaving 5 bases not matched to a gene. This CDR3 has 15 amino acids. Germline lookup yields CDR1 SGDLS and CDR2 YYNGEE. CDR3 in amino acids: CASSVTWRGEETQYF. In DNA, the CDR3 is TGTGCCAGCAGCGTAACCTGGCGGGGGGAAGAGACCCAGTACTTC.

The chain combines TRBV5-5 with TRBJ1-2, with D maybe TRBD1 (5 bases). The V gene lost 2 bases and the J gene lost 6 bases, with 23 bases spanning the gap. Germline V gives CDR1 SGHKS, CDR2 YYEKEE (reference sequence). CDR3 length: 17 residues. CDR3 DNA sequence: TGTGCCAGCAGCTTTAGTCTGTCCAGGGTGCATTCAGATGGCTACACCTTC. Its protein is CASSFSLSRVHSDGYTF.

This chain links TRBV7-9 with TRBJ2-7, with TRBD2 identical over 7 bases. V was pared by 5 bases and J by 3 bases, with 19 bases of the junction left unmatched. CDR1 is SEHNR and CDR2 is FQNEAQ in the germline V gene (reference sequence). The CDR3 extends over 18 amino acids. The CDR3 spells CASSEPHTGRGELYEQYF. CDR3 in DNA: TGTGCCAGCAGCGAGCCACACACCGGCCGGGGGGAACTCTACGAGCAGTACTTC.

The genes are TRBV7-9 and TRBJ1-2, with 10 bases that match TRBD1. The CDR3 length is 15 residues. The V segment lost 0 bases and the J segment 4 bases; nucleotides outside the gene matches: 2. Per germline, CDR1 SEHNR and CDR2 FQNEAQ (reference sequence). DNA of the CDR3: TGTGCCAGCAGCTTAGCGACAGGGGGCCCCTATGGCTACACCTTC. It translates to CASSLATGGPYGYTF.